The entry below gives a single T cell receptor (beta chain) sequence along with its context. No cognate antigen has been identified for it. It has no much larger one-base neighbor in the sample; base qualities were not kept. CDR1 and CDR2 are drawn from the germline V gene: SGHDN, FVKESK. V is clipped by 4 bases and J by 8 bases, and the sequence between their germline boundaries is 12 bases long. Including cysteine and phenylalanine, the CDR3 has 13 amino acids. Of the read, only the CDR3 DNA is kept; its 39 bases are in frame from base 1. The entry originates in a study of T-cell reconstitution after alpha-beta-depleted transplantation in children (dated by TCRdb to about 2016). In the study overall: T-cell immune reconstitution after TCRalphabeta/CD19-depleted allogeneic hematopoietic cell transplantation in children was quantitatively tracked in the study by means of TCR repertoire profiling. Findings and caveats that apply to the study as a whole: Over subsequent months, a decline in hyperexpanded clone frequencies was noted, and after one year, T-cell counts and TCRbeta diversity were mostly ascribed to newly produced T cells. In some patients, the high TCRbeta diversity seen at day 60 was put down to recipient T cells and intrathymic progenitors that had survived conditioning. The apparently early alphabetaT-cell count recovery about two months after transplant was reportedly dependent on only several hundred rapidly expanded clones derived from non-depleted graft cells.

The library was prepared using PCR. Sequencing was carried out with an Illumina HiSeq 2500. TCR library preparation used molecular barcoding, with unique molecular identifiers applied to normalize quantification of the TCRbeta repertoire. TCRdb reprocessed the public reads (quality trimming at Q25 with fastp, clone calling with MiXCR) and kept in-frame beta chains. Records with the same CDR3 protein are collapsed into one entry carrying the most frequent genes and DNA. Within this sample are about 540,000 distinct CDR3 sequences, with roughly 27% of them counted one time only. Jointly, the top ten make up just over 35% of the sample. In the paper's terms, the treatment or condition label means: allogeneic hematopoietic cell transplantation with graft depleted of TCRalphabeta T cells and CD19 B cells. The transplant recipients were children given TCRalphabeta/CD19-depleted allogeneic hematopoietic cell grafts.

The rearranged chain carries TRBV14 and TRBJ2-4, with no D gene named confidently. This clonotype was obtained from a boy under two years old with Wiskott-Aldrich syndrome, due to receive a stem cell transplant. Source: PBMCs, taken before TCRalphabeta/CD19-depleted stem cell transplant. The DNA reads TGTGCCAGCAGCCGACGGACGAAACACATTCAGTACTTC. Translation gives CASSRRTKHIQYF.